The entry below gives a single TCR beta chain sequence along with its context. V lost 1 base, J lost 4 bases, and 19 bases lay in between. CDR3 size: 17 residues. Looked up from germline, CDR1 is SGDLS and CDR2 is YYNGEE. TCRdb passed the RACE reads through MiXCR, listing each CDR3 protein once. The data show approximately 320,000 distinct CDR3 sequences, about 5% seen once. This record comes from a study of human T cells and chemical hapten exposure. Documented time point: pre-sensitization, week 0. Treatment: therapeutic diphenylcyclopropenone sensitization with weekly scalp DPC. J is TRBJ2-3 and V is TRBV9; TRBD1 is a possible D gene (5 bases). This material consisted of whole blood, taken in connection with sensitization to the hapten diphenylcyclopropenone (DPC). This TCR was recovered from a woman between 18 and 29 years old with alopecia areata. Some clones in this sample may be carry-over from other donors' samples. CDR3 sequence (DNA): TGTGCCAGCAGCGTATCTCAGGCAGGGTGGTCGGCAGATACGCAGTATTTT. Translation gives CASSVSQAGWSADTQYF.